These 15 T cell receptor beta chains were sequenced from one sample in a study of shared clonotypes between healthy human individuals. Sequencing was performed with immunoSEQ multiplex PCR; in TCRdb, only in-frame clones are kept and a portion is missing. This sample has just over 2,000,000 clones; roughly 94% occur once, and the top ten carry 0.1% to 0.15%. The sample consisted of naive CD4+ T cells sorted from blood. Subset meaning: CD45RA+ positively selected. These receptors all come from a man between 18 and 29 years old in good health.

The rearrangement uses TRBV7-8 and TRBJ1-1; 8 bases are shared with TRBD1. The ends lost 6 bases at V and 2 bases at J; junction bases unmatched: 14. The germline gives CDR1 SGHVS, CDR2 FQNEAQ. The CDR3 runs to 17 residues. The CDR3 protein is CASSYGQGNLGNTEAFF. For the CDR3, the DNA is TGTGCCAGCAGTTATGGACAGGGTAATCTAGGAAACACTGAAGCTTTCTTT.

The chain uses TRBV27 and TRBJ1-5; 9 bases are a match to TRBD1. Germline V CDR1 and CDR2: MNHEY, SMNVEV (reference sequence). This CDR3 contains 17 residues. Trimming removed 3 bases from V and 5 bases from J; junction bases left unmatched: 11. CDR3 protein: CASSFRSGTGNDQPQHF. In DNA, the CDR3 is TGTGCCAGCAGTTTCCGATCCGGGACAGGGAACGATCAGCCCCAGCATTTT.

The chain carries TRBV4-3 and TRBJ1-1; D may be TRBD1 (6 bases). The CDR3 spans 16 residues. Germline V CDR1 and CDR2: LGHNA, YSLEER. Trimming took 2 bases from V and 1 from J, leaving 14 bases between them. The CDR3 here is CASSQTTGPRNTEAFF. Written as DNA, the CDR3 is TGCGCCAGCAGCCAAACGACAGGTCCTAGGAACACTGAAGCTTTCTTT.

V and J are TRBV7-2 and TRBJ2-5; tentative D call: TRBD1 (5 bases). Germline CDR1 and CDR2: SGHTA and FQGNSA. Trimming stripped 2 bases from V and 2 bases from J, with 9 bases between. The CDR3 spans 14 residues. The CDR3 DNA reads TGTGCCAGCAGCTTAAGGAAGGGGCAAGAGACCCAGTACTTC. Amino acid sequence: CASSLRKGQETQYF.

This clone was found a few times. The same CDR3 arises from other DNA sequences in this sample as well. The CDR3 spells CSAREGYGYTF. The DNA of the CDR3 is TGCAGTGCTAGAGAGGGCTATGGCTACACCTTC. The V gene is TRBV20-1, the J gene TRBJ1-2; D not certain. V lost 0 bases to trimming and J lost 4 bases, with 3 bases between them. CDR1 and CDR2 from the germline V gene are DFQATT and SNEGSKA (reference sequence). The CDR3 runs 11 residues.

The CDR3: CASLFGATGELFF. DNA of the CDR3: TGTGCCAGCCTTTTCGGGGCCACCGGGGAGCTGTTTTTT. The genes are TRBV27 and TRBJ2-2, with D possibly called TRBD1 or TRBD2 (5 bases each). CDR1 MNHEY and CDR2 SMNVEV come from the germline V gene (reference sequence). The CDR3 extends over 13 amino acids. With 8 bases removed from V and 4 bases from J, the gap between germline ends came to 11 bases.

This rearrangement joins TRBV19 to TRBJ2-6; weak D call: TRBD2 (5 bases). V lost 6 bases to trimming and J lost 2 bases, with 5 bases between them. Germline V gene lookup returns CDR1 LNHDA and CDR2 SQIVND (reference sequence). The CDR3 spans 13 residues. This CDR3 is CASRRAGANVLTF. CDR3 nucleotides: TGTGCCAGTAGGAGGGCTGGGGCCAACGTCCTGACTTTC.

In its sample, this clone was seen once. The genes are TRBV5-1 and TRBJ1-6; D unclear. Per the germline V gene, CDR1 is SGHRS and CDR2 is YFSETQ. This CDR3 contains 17 residues. Trimming took off 2 bases at V and 0 bases at J, with 12 bases between the two ends. CDR3 amino acids: CASSFSASSSYNSPLHF. DNA for the CDR3: TGCGCCAGCAGCTTCTCAGCTTCGAGCTCCTATAATTCACCCCTCCACTTT. Filled out from reference TRBV5-1 and TRBJ1-6, the complete variable domain reads KAGVTQTPRYLIKTRGQQVTLSCSPISGHRSVSWYQQTPGQGLQFLFEYFSETQRNKGNFPGRFSGRQFSNSRSEMNVSTLELGDSALYLCASSFSASSSYNSPLHFGNGTRLTVT.

This rearrangement joins TRBV21-1 to TRBJ2-4; the table's D gene call, TRBD2, was not cross checked with the DNA. TRBV21-1 counts as a pseudogene. The CDR3 loop spans 18 amino acids. The CDR3 here is CASSKAAGLATAGDIQYF. The DNA of the CDR3 is TGTGCCAGCAGCAAAGCGGCGGGACTAGCAACTGCCGGCGACATTCAGTACTTC.

This sequence joins TRBV11-2 and TRBJ2-3; tentatively, D is TRBD2 (6 bases). Looked up from germline, CDR1 is SGHAT and CDR2 is FQNNGV. Trimming removed 1 base from V and 4 bases from J, with 9 bases in between. The CDR3 runs 14 residues. CDR3 coding DNA: TGTGCCAGCAGCTTAGTGCGGGGAGCAGATACGCAGTATTTT. Encoded protein: CASSLVRGADTQYF.

The rearrangement uses TRBV6-5 and TRBJ1-2; D uncertain. V was pared by 2 bases and J by 2 bases, with 12 bases between. Looked up from germline, CDR1 is MNHEY and CDR2 is SVGAGI. This CDR3 comprises 15 residues. The CDR3 DNA follows: TGTGCCAGCAGTTACCGGGGAGTCAGAAACTATGGCTACACCTTC. As protein: CASSYRGVRNYGYTF.

This clone is a singleton in its sample. The rearrangement uses TRBV5-1 and TRBJ2-3; TRBD2 aligns across 7 bases. The CDR3 length is 15 residues. The ends lost 0 bases at V and 4 bases at J; junction bases unmatched: 5. Germline V CDR1 and CDR2: SGHRS, YFSETQ. CDR3 amino acids: CASSLAGTIADTQYF. The CDR3 DNA is TGCGCCAGCAGCTTGGCCGGGACTATTGCAGATACGCAGTATTTT.

This clone appeared a single time. This chain connects TRBV4-1 to TRBJ1-3; 7 bases line up with TRBD1. Germline V CDR1 and CDR2: MGHRA, YSYEKL. V trimming: 3 bases; J trimming: 0 bases; junction bases outside the gene matches: 8. This CDR3 is 17 amino acids long. The CDR3 region is CASSHPGQVPSGNTIYF. The CDR3 DNA reads TGCGCCAGCAGCCATCCCGGACAGGTCCCCTCTGGAAACACCATATATTTT.

J is TRBJ1-1 and V is TRBV6-5, with D uncertain. The CDR3 has 11 amino acids. Germline V lookup: CDR1 MNHEY, CDR2 SVGAGI. The ends were cut back, 6 bases at V and 6 bases at J, with 8 bases in the middle. The CDR3 protein is CASSHKAEAFF. For the CDR3, the DNA is TGTGCCAGCAGCCATAAGGCTGAAGCTTTCTTT.

This chain uses TRBV30 with TRBJ1-4; the D gene is possibly TRBD1 (6 bases). The V gene's germline CDR1 is GTSNPN and CDR2 SVGIG (reference sequence). CDR3 length: 15 amino acids. V was shortened by 0 bases and J by 8 bases, with 16 bases between the two germline ends. The CDR3 DNA reads TGTGCCTGGAGTGTCCCGGCCAGGGGAAGGGAAAAACTGTTTTTT. Translated, it gives CAWSVPARGREKLFF.